This T cell receptor (beta chain) was found in a study of blood T cells in healthy people across ages (dated by TCRdb to between 2015 and 2017). In terms of the full investigation: In model experiments, template switching captured roughly one uniquely barcoded TCR beta cDNA molecule for every two T cells. Donors of different ages were randomly distributed across sequencing lanes to avoid experimental bias. The study analyzed two additional independent replicas of 1 million unique cDNA reads from the same blood draw for two donors, one aged 18 to 30 and one aged 80 or older. The study measured age-related changes in TCR beta repertoire diversity using deep sequencing normalized with unique cDNA molecular identifiers. Donors were grouped into four age groups: young (average 16 years), middle-aged (roughly 38), aged (around 66) and long-lived (around 80).

In regard to this clonotype: The target of this receptor is not known. Base qualities are not recorded, but no much larger clone differs from it by a single base.

Beyond this particular receptor, the publication reports: Because donor CMV infection status was unknown, age-related changes in expanded clonotypes were potentially confounded. Observed TCR beta diversity correlated strongly with the percentage of naive T cells measured by flow cytometry. Compared with the aged group, the long-lived group had more naive CD4+ T cells, fewer expanded clones and increased TCR diversity, a pattern suggesting age selection. As age increased, observed TCR beta diversity per million T cells dropped in a roughly linear way, and a significant reduction was already evident by age about 36. Total diversity estimates from one million sequenced T cells were considered lower bounds and underestimates. Since profiling was done on bulk unsorted PBMCs, naive and antigen-experienced compartments could not be conclusively compared.

Library preparation used 5' RACE. The run used an Illumina HiSeq 2500. A second roughly 6 to 12 cycle PCR used a sample-barcoded 5' primer and a J-beta primer mix. A unique molecular identifier was introduced onto each TCR beta cDNA molecule by a template-switch 5' adaptor carrying 12 random nucleotides. Each sample yielded at least 3 million CDR3-containing paired-end reads. All of the RNA was converted into first-strand cDNA using the Mint cDNA synthesis kit, with a TRBC-specific oligonucleotide serving as the primer. Following uracil-DNA glycosylase treatment, all cDNA underwent a first 18-cycle PCR with the universal primers M1SS and BC2_uni_R. The authors' pipeline ran thus. Each sample was normalized by randomly selecting 1 million high-quality reads, each carrying a distinct molecular identifier. Instead of being binned into consensus sequences, reads that shared molecular identifiers were thrown out. MiTCR, with a Q25 quality threshold and the strictest error-elimination algorithm, was used for CDR3 identification, clonotype clustering and error correction. Lower-bound total TCR beta diversity was estimated with a nonparametric unseen species model using Euler transformation. TCRdb applied fastp at Q25 and MiXCR to the public reads, then kept only in-frame beta chains. Rows matching on CDR3 protein sequence are summarized as one entry with the most common DNA and genes. The V and J calls were determined by TCRdb, not by the authors. Within this sample are roughly 1.7 million distinct CDR3 sequences, with around 35% of them counted one time only. The leading ten clones occupy around 11% of the sample.

From the cysteine up to the phenylalanine, the CDR3 has a length of 16 residues. The read is trimmed to its CDR3 DNA, 48 bases read in frame from base 1. The germline V gene (reference sequence) sets CDR1 to DFQATT and CDR2 to SNEGSKA. Trimming takes 6 bases off V and 6 bases off J; junction bases not matched to a gene: 9. The roughly 37 donors, aged 6 to 90 years, were systemically healthy Caucasian individuals from Russia. Ten milliliters of peripheral blood were drawn from each donor into EDTA-treated Vacutainer tubes. PBMCs were isolated by Ficoll-Paque density-gradient centrifugation, with at least 7 million obtained per sample. Total RNA was extracted from PBMCs with Trizol reagent, with at least 6 micrograms obtained per sample. For every donor, an aliquot of PBMCs went through flow cytometry to measure the percentages of naive CD45RAhigh/CD27high T cells.

The sequenced sample was blood. The receptor was derived from a woman in her twenties or thirties in good health. Recombination connected TRBV20-1 to TRBJ2-3; 16 bases in the junction line up with TRBD2. The DNA sequence follows: TGCAGTGCATCGCCGGGACTAGCGGGAGGGCCGGATACGCAGTATTTT. Translation gives CSASPGLAGGPDTQYF.